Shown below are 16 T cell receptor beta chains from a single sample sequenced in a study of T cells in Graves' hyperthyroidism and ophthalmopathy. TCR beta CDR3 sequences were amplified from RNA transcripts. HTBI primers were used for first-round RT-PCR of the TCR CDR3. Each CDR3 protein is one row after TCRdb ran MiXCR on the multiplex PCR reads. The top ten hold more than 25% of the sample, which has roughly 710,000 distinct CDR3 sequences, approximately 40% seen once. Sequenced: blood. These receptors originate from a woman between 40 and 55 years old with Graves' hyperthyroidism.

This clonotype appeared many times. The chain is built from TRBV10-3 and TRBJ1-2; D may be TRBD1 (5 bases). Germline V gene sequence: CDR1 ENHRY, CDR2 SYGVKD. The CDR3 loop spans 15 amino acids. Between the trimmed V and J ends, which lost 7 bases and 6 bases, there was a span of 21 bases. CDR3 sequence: CAITLGQGTTNGYTF. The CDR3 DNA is TGTGCCATCACACTTGGTCAGGGAACAACAAATGGCTACACCTTC.

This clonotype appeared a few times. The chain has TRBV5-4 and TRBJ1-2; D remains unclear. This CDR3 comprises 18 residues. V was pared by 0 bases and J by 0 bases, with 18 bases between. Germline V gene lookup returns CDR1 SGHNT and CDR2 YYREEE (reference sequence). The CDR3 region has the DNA TGTGCCAGCAGCTTGGCCGTGTTCAAAAGGGAACCTAACTATGGCTACACCTTC. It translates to CASSLAVFKREPNYGYTF.

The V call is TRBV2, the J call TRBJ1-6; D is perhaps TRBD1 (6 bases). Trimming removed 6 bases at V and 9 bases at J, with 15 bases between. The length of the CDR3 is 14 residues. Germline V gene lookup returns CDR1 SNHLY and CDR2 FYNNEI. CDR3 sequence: CASSAQGAGSPLHF. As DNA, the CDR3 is TGTGCCAGCAGCGCACAGGGAGCAGGTTCACCCCTCCACTTT. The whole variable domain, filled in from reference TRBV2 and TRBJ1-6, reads EPEVTQTPSHQVTQMGQEVILRCVPISNHLYFYWYRQILGQKVEFLVSFYNNEISEKSEIFDDQFSVERPDGSNFTLKIRSTKLEDSAMYFCASSAQGAGSPLHFGNGTRLTVT.

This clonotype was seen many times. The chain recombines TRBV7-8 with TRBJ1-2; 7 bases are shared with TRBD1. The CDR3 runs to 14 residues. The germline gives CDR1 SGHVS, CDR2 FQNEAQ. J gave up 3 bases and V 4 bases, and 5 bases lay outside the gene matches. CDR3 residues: CASSYRGSDYGYTF. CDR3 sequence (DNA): TGTGCCAGCAGCTACAGGGGTAGCGACTATGGCTACACCTTC.

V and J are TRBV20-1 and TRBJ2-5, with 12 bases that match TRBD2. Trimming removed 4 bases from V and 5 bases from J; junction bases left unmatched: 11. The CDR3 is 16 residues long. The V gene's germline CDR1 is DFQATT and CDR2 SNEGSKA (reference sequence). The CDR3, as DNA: TGCAGTGCTATGGGGCTAGCGGGGGGGCCTGGGGAGACCCAGTACTTC. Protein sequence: CSAMGLAGGPGETQYF.

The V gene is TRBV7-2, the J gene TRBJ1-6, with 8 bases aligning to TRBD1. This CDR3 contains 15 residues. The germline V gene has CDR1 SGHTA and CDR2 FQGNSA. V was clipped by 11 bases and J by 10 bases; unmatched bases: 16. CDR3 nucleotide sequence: TGTGCCTGGGGCCCCCCGGACAGGGTAGAATCACCCCTCCACTTT. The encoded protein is CAWGPPDRVESPLHF. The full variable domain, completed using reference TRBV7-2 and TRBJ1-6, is GAGVSQSPSNKVTEKGKDVELRCDPISGHTALYWYRQSLGQGLEFLIYFQGNSAPDKSGLPSDRFSAERTGGSVSTLTIQRTQQEDSAVYLCAWGPPDRVESPLHFGNGTRLTVT.

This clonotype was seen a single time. Here the CDR3 reads CASSQVWSGPGANVLTF. The CDR3 DNA is TGCGCCAGCAGCCAAGTCTGGTCCGGGCCAGGGGCCAACGTCCTGACTTTC. The chain has TRBV4-3 and TRBJ2-6; D remains ambiguous. This CDR3 region has 17 residues. CDR1 and CDR2 from the germline V gene are LGHNA and YSLEER. Trimming left V 1 base short and J 4 bases short, with 14 bases between.

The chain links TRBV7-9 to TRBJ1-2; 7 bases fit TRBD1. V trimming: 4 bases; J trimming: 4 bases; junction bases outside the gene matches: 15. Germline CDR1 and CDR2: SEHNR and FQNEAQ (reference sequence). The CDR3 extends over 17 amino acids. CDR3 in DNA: TGTGCCAGCAGCTCACCACAGGGACAGCTGATCTCCTATGGCTACACCTTC. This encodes CASSSPQGQLISYGYTF.

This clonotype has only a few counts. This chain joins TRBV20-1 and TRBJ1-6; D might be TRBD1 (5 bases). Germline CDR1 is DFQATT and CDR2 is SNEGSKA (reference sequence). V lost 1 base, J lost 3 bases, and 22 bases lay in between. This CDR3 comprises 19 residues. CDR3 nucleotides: TGCAGTGCTAGAGCTCCTCGGCCAGGGCCCTTAAACTATAATTCACCCCTCCACTTT. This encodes CSARAPRPGPLNYNSPLHF.

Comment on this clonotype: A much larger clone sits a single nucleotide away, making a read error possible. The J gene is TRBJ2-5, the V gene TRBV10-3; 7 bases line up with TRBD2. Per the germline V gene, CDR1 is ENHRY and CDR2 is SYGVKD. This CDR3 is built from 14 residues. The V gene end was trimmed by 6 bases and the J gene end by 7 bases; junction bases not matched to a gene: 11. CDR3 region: CAISSSREGGTQYF. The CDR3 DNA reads TGTGCCATCAGCTCTAGCAGGGAGGGAGGGACCCAGTACTTC.

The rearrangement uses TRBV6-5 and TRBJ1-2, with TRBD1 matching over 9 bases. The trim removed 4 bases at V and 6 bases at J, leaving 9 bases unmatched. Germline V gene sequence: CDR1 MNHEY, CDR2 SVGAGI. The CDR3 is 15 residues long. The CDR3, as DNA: TGTGCCAGCAGTTCCCCGGGACAGGGAGGGGATGGCTACACCTTC. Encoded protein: CASSSPGQGGDGYTF.

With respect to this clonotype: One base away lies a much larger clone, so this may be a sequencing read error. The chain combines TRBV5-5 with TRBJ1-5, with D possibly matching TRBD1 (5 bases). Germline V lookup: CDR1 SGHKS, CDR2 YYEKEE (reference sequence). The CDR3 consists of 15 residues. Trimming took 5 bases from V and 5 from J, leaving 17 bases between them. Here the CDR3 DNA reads TGTGCCAGCAGAGAAGGCCGGGACCTCGATCAGCCCCAGCATTTT. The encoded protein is CASREGRDLDQPQHF.

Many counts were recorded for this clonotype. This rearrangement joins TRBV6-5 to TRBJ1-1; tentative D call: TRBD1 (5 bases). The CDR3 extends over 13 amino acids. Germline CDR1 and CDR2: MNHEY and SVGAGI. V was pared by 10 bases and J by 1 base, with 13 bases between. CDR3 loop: CATQRGANTEAFF. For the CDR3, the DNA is TGTGCCACCCAGAGGGGCGCGAACACTGAAGCTTTCTTT.

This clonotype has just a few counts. CDR3 protein: CASSYLITKNTEAFF. In DNA form, the CDR3 reads TGTGCCAGCAGTTATCTGATCACCAAGAACACTGAAGCTTTCTTT. The rearrangement links TRBV6-5 to TRBJ1-1, with no clear D. The germline V gene encodes CDR1 MNHEY and CDR2 SVGAGI. Trimming cost V 3 bases and J 1 base, with 12 bases left between them. This CDR3 contains 15 residues.

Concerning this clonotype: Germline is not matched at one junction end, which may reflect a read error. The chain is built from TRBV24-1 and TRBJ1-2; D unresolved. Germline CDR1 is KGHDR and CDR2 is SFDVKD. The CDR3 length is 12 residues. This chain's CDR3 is CATSYAGDGHTF. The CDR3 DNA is TGTGCCACCAGTTACGCGGGTGATGGCCACACCTTC.

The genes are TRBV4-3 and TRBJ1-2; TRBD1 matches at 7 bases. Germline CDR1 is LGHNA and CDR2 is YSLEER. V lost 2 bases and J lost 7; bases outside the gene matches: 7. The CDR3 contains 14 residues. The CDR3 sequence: CASSQQQGPSGYTF. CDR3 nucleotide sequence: TGCGCCAGCAGCCAACAACAGGGGCCGAGTGGCTACACCTTC.